This TCR beta chain was identified in a study of blood T cell repertoires in COVID-19. As for the study in general: Material from acute and convalescent COVID-19 was sourced from the United States, Italy and Spain. T cells, B-cell-depleted T cells, or PBMCs supplied cDNA or gDNA.

Authors' methods: Amplification with reference gene primers provided the estimates of nucleated cell counts. Measured with immunoSEQ multiplex PCR; TCRdb has only the in-frame clones, and not every one. That table furnishes V, J and clone size, whereas the DNA furnished D and trimming. The repertoire holds over 250,000 clones, with 83% as singletons. V lost 5 bases, J lost 5 bases, and 24 bases lay in between. Germline V gene data show CDR1 as SGHVS and CDR2 as FQNEAQ. The length of the CDR3 is 17 residues. V gene TRBV7-8 combines with J gene TRBJ1-1; the D gene is possibly TRBD1 (6 bases). The source of this sequence is a woman between 45 and 65 years old who had recovered from COVID-19. Specimen: peripheral blood. CDR3 in amino acids: CASSRGSGRGESTEAFF. CDR3 bases: TGTGCCAGCAGCAGAGGTTCAGGCAGGGGCGAATCGACTGAAGCTTTCTTT.